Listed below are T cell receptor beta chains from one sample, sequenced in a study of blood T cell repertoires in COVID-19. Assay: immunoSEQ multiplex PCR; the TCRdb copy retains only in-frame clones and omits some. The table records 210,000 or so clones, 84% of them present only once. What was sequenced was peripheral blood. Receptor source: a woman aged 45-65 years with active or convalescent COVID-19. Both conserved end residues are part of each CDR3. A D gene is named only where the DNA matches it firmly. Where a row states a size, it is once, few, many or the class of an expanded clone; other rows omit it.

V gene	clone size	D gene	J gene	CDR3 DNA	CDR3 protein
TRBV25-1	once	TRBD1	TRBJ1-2	TGTGCCAGCAGTGAACAGACAGGGGGCGCTGGGGGCTACACCTTC	CASSEQTGGAGGYTF
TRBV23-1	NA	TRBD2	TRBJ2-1	TGCGCCAGCAGTCAAGGGACTAGCGGGGGCCCGAACTACAATGAGCAGTTCTTC	CASSQGTSGGPNYNEQFF
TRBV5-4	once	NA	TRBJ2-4	TGTGCCACCTCCCGGGGCAAAAACATTCAGTACTTC	CATSRGKNIQYF
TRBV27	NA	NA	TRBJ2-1	TGTGCCAGCAGTTTAAGGGGGGGCCGTTTTGGTGAGCAGTTCTTC	CASSLRGGRFGEQFF
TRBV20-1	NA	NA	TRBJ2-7	TGCAGTGGAGAAGCGGGCTACGAGCAGTACTTC	CSGEAGYEQYF
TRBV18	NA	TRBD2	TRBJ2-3	TGTGCCAGCTCACCCCCCGGGGTAGCGGGGGGGAGCACAGATACGCAGTATTTT	CASSPPGVAGGSTDTQYF
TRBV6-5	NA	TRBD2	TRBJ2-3	TGTGCCAGCAGTCGGCGGGGGGACGCAGATACGCAGTATTTT	CASSRRGDADTQYF
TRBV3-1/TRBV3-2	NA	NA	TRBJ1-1	TGTGCCAGCAGCCAAGAAGGGACACGGTACAACACTGAAGCTTTCTTT	CASSQEGTRYNTEAFF
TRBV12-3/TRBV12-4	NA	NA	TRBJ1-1	TGTGCCAGCAGTTTACAGAACACTGAAGCTTTCTTT	CASSLQNTEAFF
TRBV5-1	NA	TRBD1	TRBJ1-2	TGCGCCAGCAGCCCGGAAGGGACAGGAGACGATGGCTACACCTTC	CASSPEGTGDDGYTF
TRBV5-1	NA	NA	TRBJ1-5	TGCGGGCCAGCTTGGAGTTGGGGGGATAGCAATCAGCCCCAGCATTTT	CGPAWSWGDSNQPQHF
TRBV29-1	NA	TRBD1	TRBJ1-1	TGCAGCGCGCTGAAGGGGGCAGACACTGAAGCTTTCTTT	CSALKGADTEAFF
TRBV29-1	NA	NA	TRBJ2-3	TGCAGCGCCCGGGAGCCCACAGATACGCAGTATTTT	CSAREPTDTQYF
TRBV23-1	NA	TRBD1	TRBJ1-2	TGCGCCAGCAGTCAAGCTGGGACAGTAGTCTACACCTTC	CASSQAGTVVYTF
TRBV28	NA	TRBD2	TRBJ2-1	TGTGCCAGCCATTATCCGGGGGGCTCCTACAATGAGCAGTTCTTC	CASHYPGGSYNEQFF
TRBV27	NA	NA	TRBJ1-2	TGTGCCAGCAGTTCCAGCTATGGCTACACCTTC	CASSSSYGYTF
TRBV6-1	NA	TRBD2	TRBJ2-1	TGTGCCAGCAGTGAAGAGGGTGCGGGAGCAAATGAGCAGTTCTTC	CASSEEGAGANEQFF
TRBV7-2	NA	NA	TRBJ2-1	TGTGCCAGCAGCCCGCGGGGTAGCGACAATGAGCAGTTCTTC	CASSPRGSDNEQFF
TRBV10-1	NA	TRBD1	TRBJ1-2	TGCGCCAGCAGTGAGTTTCCCGGACAGGGACCCTATGGCTACACCTTC	CASSEFPGQGPYGYTF
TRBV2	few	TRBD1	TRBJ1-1	TGTGCCAGCAACGAACAGGGGAGACCGATTGAAGCTTTCTTT	CASNEQGRPIEAFF
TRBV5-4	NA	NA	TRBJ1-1	TGTGCCAGCAGCTTGGCCATGAGGAACACTGAAGCTTTCTTT	CASSLAMRNTEAFF
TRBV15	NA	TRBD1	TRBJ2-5	TGTGCCACCAGCCACGGACAGGGTCAAGAGACCCAGTACTTC	CATSHGQGQETQYF
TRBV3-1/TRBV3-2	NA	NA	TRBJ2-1	TGTGCCAGCAGCCCCCAGCGCTCCCATGAGCAGTTCTTC	CASSPQRSHEQFF
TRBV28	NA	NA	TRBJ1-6	TGTGCCAGCAGTTTATGGACAGCTCAAAATAATTCACCCCTCCACTTT	CASSLWTAQNNSPLHF
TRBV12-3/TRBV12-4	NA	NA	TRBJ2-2	TGTGCCAGCAACCTTGAGGGCACCGGGGAGCTGTTTTTT	CASNLEGTGELFF
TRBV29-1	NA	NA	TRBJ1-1	TGCAGCGTTCGACAGACCGAAGCTTTCTTT	CSVRQTEAFF
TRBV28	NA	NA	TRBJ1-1	TGTGCCAGCAGCTCCACCAGGGGATTCTCCGGGGTGGCTTTCTTT	CASSSTRGFSGVAFF
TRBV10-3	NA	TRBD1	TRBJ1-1	TGTGCCATCAGGGGCCCTACAGGGGACACTGAAGCTTTCTTT	CAIRGPTGDTEAFF
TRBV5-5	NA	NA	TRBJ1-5	TGTGCCAGCAGCTTCTTGGGAGGCAATCAGCCCCAGCATTTT	CASSFLGGNQPQHF
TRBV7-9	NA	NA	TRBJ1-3	TGTGCCAGCAGCTCTACCGGGACAAATCCTGGAAACACCATATATTTT	CASSSTGTNPGNTIYF
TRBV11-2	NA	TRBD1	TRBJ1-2	TGTGCCAGCAGCTTAGTCAGGGGGAACTATGGCTACACCTTC	CASSLVRGNYGYTF
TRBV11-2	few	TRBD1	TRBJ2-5	TGTGCCAGCAGCTCCCTAACTGGGACAGGGAGGGAGACCCAGTACTTC	CASSSLTGTGRETQYF
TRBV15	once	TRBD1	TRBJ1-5	TGTGCCACCAGCAGACCAGGACAGGGGGTCAATCAGCCCCAGCATTTT	CATSRPGQGVNQPQHF
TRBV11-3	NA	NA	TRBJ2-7	TGTGCCAGCAGCAAACCAGGGGGGGAGCAGTACTTC	CASSKPGGEQYF
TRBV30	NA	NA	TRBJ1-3	TGTGCCTGGAGTCAGTCTGGAAACACCATATATTTT	CAWSQSGNTIYF
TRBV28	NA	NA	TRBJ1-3	TGTGCCAGCAGTCCTCCCCAAGGGTCGGGGGGGATAGGAAACACCATATATTTT	CASSPPQGSGGIGNTIYF
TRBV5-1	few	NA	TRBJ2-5	TGCGCCAGCAGCTTGGCCCGGGGGACGCAGTCGTCGGAGACCCAGTACTTC	CASSLARGTQSSETQYF
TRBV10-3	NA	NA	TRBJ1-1	TGTGCCATCAGTTCCCAGGGTAGACAACGGAACACTGAAGCTTTCTTT	CAISSQGRQRNTEAFF
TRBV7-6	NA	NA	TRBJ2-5	TGTGCCAGCAGCTTAGCGGGGGGAACACAAGAGACCCAGTACTTC	CASSLAGGTQETQYF
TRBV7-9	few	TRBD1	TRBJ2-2	TGTGCCAGCCGACAGGGGGCGGGCACCGGGGAGCTGTTTTTT	CASRQGAGTGELFF
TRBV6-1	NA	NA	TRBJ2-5	TGTGCCAGCAGTGAAAAGGTTGATGTGGGAGATGAGACCCAGTACTTC	CASSEKVDVGDETQYF